This T cell receptor beta chain was obtained from a study of T cells in Graves' hyperthyroidism and ophthalmopathy. Study as a whole: Blood from the periphery was taken at initial diagnosis, before any treatment. Study-wide results and caveats: Ophthalmopathy got predicted by the model a median approximately 6.3 months before its onset.

Amplified TCR beta CDR3 regions derived from RNA transcripts. The study used the HTBI primer set for a first-round RT-PCR of the TCR CDR3. TCRdb re-analysed the multiplex PCR reads in MiXCR, keeping a single row per CDR3 protein. The sample yields roughly 500,000 distinct CDR3 sequences, roughly a quarter seen once. Regarding this clonotype: Its target is not known.

The study excluded patients with uncontrolled infection, other autoimmune disease, pregnancy or lactation. A roughly 9.7 ml volume of fresh peripheral blood provided the PBMCs. The source material was blood. This TCR was recovered from a woman under 40 with Graves' ophthalmopathy.

CDR3 region: CASRQKNIQYF. The DNA for the CDR3 is TGTGCCAGCAGGCAAAAAAACATTCAGTACTTC. The V and J genes are TRBV2 and TRBJ2-4; D not certain. With 6 bases removed from V and 4 bases from J, the gap between germline ends came to 4 bases. Germline-derived CDR1 and CDR2 are SNHLY and FYNNEI. The CDR3 covers 11 residues. The full variable domain, with the rest looked up from reference TRBV2 and TRBJ2-4, is EPEVTQTPSHQVTQMGQEVILRCVPISNHLYFYWYRQILGQKVEFLVSFYNNEISEKSEIFDDQFSVERPDGSNFTLKIRSTKLEDSAMYFCASRQKNIQYFGAGTRLSVL.